Each of the 18 T cell receptor beta chains below was sequenced from the same sample in a study of molecular identifiers for immune sequencing clone quantification. MiXCR was run by TCRdb on the PCR reads, yielding one entry per CDR3 protein. The sample lists some 320,000 distinct CDR3 sequences, roughly 23% occurring once. The specimen sequenced was naive CD8+ T cells from blood, with Jurkat cell RNA spiked in. Subset of the sample: FACS-sorted CD8+CD4-CCR7+CD45RA+ naive T cells. The source is a human donor in good health. Some libraries in this study had Jurkat cell RNA spiked in.

The rearrangement joins TRBV5-6 to TRBJ2-1; 7 bases fit TRBD2. Germline V lookup: CDR1 SGHDT, CDR2 YYEEEE. V was clipped by 7 bases and J by 4 bases; unmatched bases: 8. CDR3 length: 14 residues. CDR3 DNA: TGTGCCAGCTTTGCGGGGGTCGGGTACAATGAGCAGTTCTTC. As protein: CASFAGVGYNEQFF.

This clonotype was found many times. The chain couples TRBV12-3 or TRBV12-4 to TRBJ1-4, with D possibly being TRBD1 (5 bases). The CDR3 covers 16 residues. V lost 5 bases and J 0 bases, leaving 13 bases between the germline ends. DNA of the CDR3: TGTGCCAGCAGTCGGACCGACAGTGCAACTAATGAAAAACTGTTTTTT. Amino acids: CASSRTDSATNEKLFF.

This clonotype occurred a few times. The chain couples TRBV27 to TRBJ2-5; 9 bases are a match to TRBD1. The CDR3 extends over 18 amino acids. Germline V gene sequence: CDR1 MNHEY, CDR2 SMNVEV (reference sequence). Germline trimming cut 5 bases from V and 2 bases from J; bases unmatched to any gene: 15. The CDR3 is CASSPGTGYLLRQETQYF. CDR3 coding DNA: TGTGCCAGCAGTCCTGGGACAGGGTATCTTTTGAGGCAAGAGACCCAGTACTTC.

This clonotype was counted only a few times. The rearrangement joins TRBV7-9 to TRBJ2-7; 13 bases fit TRBD2. The CDR3 sequence is 15 residues long. Germline CDR1 reads SEHNR; CDR2 reads FQNEAQ (reference sequence). Trimming took 4 bases from V and 6 from J; bases not matched to a gene: 6. CDR3 in amino acids: CASSSPGLAGAEQYF. CDR3 nucleotide sequence: TGTGCCAGCAGCTCTCCCGGACTAGCGGGAGCCGAGCAGTACTTC.

The chain recombines TRBV7-9 with TRBJ2-5, with unresolved D. Trimming left V 1 base short and J 2 bases short, with 11 bases between. This CDR3 comprises 15 residues. Looked up from germline, CDR1 is SEHNR and CDR2 is FQNEAQ (reference sequence). CDR3 amino acids: CASSLVRDKQETQYF. The CDR3, as DNA: TGTGCCAGCAGCTTAGTTCGAGACAAGCAAGAGACCCAGTACTTC.

The chain links TRBV7-9 to TRBJ2-5, with 11 bases matching TRBD2. V gave up 2 bases and J gave up 2 bases; unmatched junction bases: 4. Germline V gene lookup returns CDR1 SEHNR and CDR2 FQNEAQ (reference sequence). The CDR3 extends over 16 amino acids. The CDR3 here is CASSLSLAGGQETQYF. The DNA of the CDR3 is TGTGCCAGCAGCTTAAGCCTAGCGGGAGGACAAGAGACCCAGTACTTC.

Details on this clonotype: A much larger clone differs from this one at a single base, so this may be a read error. This chain links TRBV7-9 with TRBJ2-5; TRBD1 agrees at 7 bases. The germline V gene encodes CDR1 SEHNR and CDR2 FQNEAQ (reference sequence). CDR3 length equals 14 residues. CDR3 protein: CVSSLVQGEETQYF. The DNA for the CDR3 is TGTGTCAGCAGCTTGGTCCAGGGGGAAGAGACCCAGTACTTC.

This clonotype has a count of ten or more. This chain joins TRBV11-2 and TRBJ2-3; no clear D. The CDR3 totals 13 residues. Germline V gives CDR1 SGHAT, CDR2 FQNNGV. Trimming pared 3 bases from V and 6 bases from J, leaving 10 bases between. The CDR3: CASSLGMVDTQYF. The CDR3 DNA reads TGTGCCAGCAGCTTGGGTATGGTGGATACGCAGTATTTT. Full variable domain (outside the CDR3, taken from reference TRBV11-2 and TRBJ2-3): EAGVAQSPRYKIIEKRQSVAFWCNPISGHATLYWYQQILGQGPKLLIQFQNNGVVDDSQLPKDRFSAERLKGVDSTLKIQPAKLEDSAVYLCASSLGMVDTQYFGPGTRLTVL.

Turning to this clonotype: At one end, the junction sequence differs from germline, possibly due to a read error. CDR3 DNA sequence: TGCAGTGCCTTGAGACAGAGCTCCTATAATTCACCCCACCACTTT. Translated, it gives CSALRQSSYNSPHHF. This chain uses TRBV20-1 with TRBJ1-6; D possibly corresponds to TRBD1 (5 bases). The CDR3 consists of 15 residues. The germline V gene encodes CDR1 DFQATT and CDR2 SNEGSKA (reference sequence).

This clonotype was counted only a few times. The chain couples TRBV30 to TRBJ1-1; D might be TRBD1 (5 bases). The V and J ends lost 0 bases and 4 bases respectively, with 12 bases between them. CDR3 length: 14 residues. The germline gives CDR1 GTSNPN, CDR2 SVGIG (reference sequence). CDR3 amino acids: CAWSVGEGSTEAFF. The DNA of the CDR3 is TGTGCCTGGAGTGTAGGGGAGGGGAGCACTGAAGCTTTCTTT.

A remark on this clonotype: One junction end disagrees with the germline gene, perhaps due to a read error. J is TRBJ1-5 and V is TRBV27; D is unresolved. This CDR3 has 17 residues. Per germline, CDR1 MNHEY and CDR2 SMNVEV (reference sequence). The CDR3, as DNA: TGTGCCAGCAGTCCGATGAGATTCGCGGAGAGCAATCAGCCCCGGCATTTT. It is translated as CASSPMRFAESNQPRHF.

The chain is built from TRBV7-2 and TRBJ2-3; D possibly corresponds to TRBD2 (5 bases). The V and J ends lost 3 bases and 7 bases respectively, with 11 bases between them. The germline gives CDR1 SGHTA, CDR2 FQGNSA. This CDR3 is 13 amino acids long. CDR3 nucleotides: TGTGCCAGCAGCTTTTTTCCGGGGTATACGCAGTATTTT. Its protein is CASSFFPGYTQYF. The variable domain in full, with the rest retrieved from reference TRBV7-2 and TRBJ2-3, is GAGVSQSPSNKVTEKGKDVELRCDPISGHTALYWYRQSLGQGLEFLIYFQGNSAPDKSGLPSDRFSAERTGGSVSTLTIQRTQQEDSAVYLCASSFFPGYTQYFGPGTRLTVL.

In regard to this clonotype: A much larger clonotype is one base distant, so this may be a read error. V gene TRBV7-8 combines with J gene TRBJ1-1, with 8 bases fitting TRBD1. The CDR3 runs 15 residues. Germline V gives CDR1 SGHVS, CDR2 FQNEAQ. In nucleotides, the CDR3 is TGTGCCAGCAGCCTGGCAGGGGGCCTGGGCACTGAAGCTCTCTTT. Its protein is CASSLAGGLGTEALF.

V and J are TRBV27 and TRBJ2-7; 10 bases map to TRBD2. The CDR3 runs to 15 residues. V trimming: 8 bases; J trimming: 5 bases; junction bases outside the gene matches: 12. Germline-derived CDR1 and CDR2 are MNHEY and SMNVEV (reference sequence). CDR3 residues: CASRWVSGRANEQYF. CDR3 nucleotide sequence: TGTGCCAGCCGTTGGGTAAGCGGGAGGGCCAACGAGCAGTACTTC.

In this sample, this clonotype turned up a few times. The chain links TRBV10-2 to TRBJ2-7; the D gene is possibly TRBD1 (5 bases). V dropped 7 bases and J dropped 2 bases, with 21 bases sitting between them. Germline CDR1 reads WSHSY; CDR2 reads SAAADI. This CDR3 is 16 amino acids long. CDR3 sequence (DNA): TGCGCCAGCACAGGATACATGGAGCAGGGTGCCTACGAGCAGTACTTC. Amino acid sequence: CASTGYMEQGAYEQYF.

There are a few counts of this clonotype. The chain recombines TRBV6-2 or TRBV6-3 with TRBJ1-1, with D perhaps matching TRBD1 (5 bases). The CDR3 is 17 residues long. Germline lookup yields CDR1 MNHEY and CDR2 SVGEGT. Trimming left V 0 bases short and J 3 bases short, with 17 bases between. Here the CDR3 reads CASSYSKRGRWDTEAFF. The CDR3 DNA is TGTGCCAGCAGTTACTCGAAAAGGGGTAGGTGGGACACTGAAGCTTTCTTT.

This sequence joins TRBV6-2 or TRBV6-3 and TRBJ2-3, with 10 bases aligning to TRBD2. Germline loops: CDR1 MNHEY, CDR2 SVGEGT. This CDR3 has 16 amino acids. V gave up 0 bases and J gave up 4 bases; unmatched junction bases: 4. As DNA, the CDR3 is TGTGCCAGCAGTTACTCGATTCTAGCGGGAGCAGATACGCAGTATTTT. It translates to CASSYSILAGADTQYF.

This clonotype was seen repeatedly, ten times or more. The chain recombines TRBV6-2 or TRBV6-3 with TRBJ1-1, with a tentative D call TRBD1 (5 bases). The V end lost 1 base, the J end lost 0 bases, and 9 bases lay between the germline ends. Germline V lookup: CDR1 MNHEY, CDR2 SVGEGT. There are 15 residues in the CDR3. CDR3 DNA: TGTGCCAGCAGTTACTTCGACAGAATGAACACTGAAGCTTTCTTT. It yields the protein CASSYFDRMNTEAFF.